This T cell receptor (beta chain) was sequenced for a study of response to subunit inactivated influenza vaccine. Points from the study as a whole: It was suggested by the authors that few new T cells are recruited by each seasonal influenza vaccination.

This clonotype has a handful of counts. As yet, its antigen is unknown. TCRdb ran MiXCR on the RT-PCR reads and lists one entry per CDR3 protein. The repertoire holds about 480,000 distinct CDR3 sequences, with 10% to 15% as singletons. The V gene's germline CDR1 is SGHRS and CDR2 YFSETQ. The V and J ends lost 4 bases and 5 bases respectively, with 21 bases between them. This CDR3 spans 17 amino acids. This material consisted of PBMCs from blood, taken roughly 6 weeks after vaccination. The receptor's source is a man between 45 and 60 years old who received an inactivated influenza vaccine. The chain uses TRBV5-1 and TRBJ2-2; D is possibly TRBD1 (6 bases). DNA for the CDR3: TGCGCCAGCAGCATTTCTCAGGGGAGTTTAGTGACCGGGGAGCTGTTTTTT. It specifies CASSISQGSLVTGELFF.